This T cell receptor beta chain was observed in a study of T cells after yellow fever vaccination (dated by TCRdb to between 2018 and 2020). Background on the whole study: Libraries from fractions with low cell numbers were prepared with the SMART-Seq v4 Ultra Low Input RNA kit. Bulk PBMC replicates and cell subsets were isolated from blood drawn at multiple timepoints before and after both primary and secondary immunization. Bulk TCR alpha and beta repertoires were sequenced longitudinally to track T-cell clones before and after primary and booster YFV17D yellow fever vaccination. Two healthy male donors made up the cohort, one aged 18 to 30 years and the other aged 30 to 40 years.

V and J are truncated by 5 bases and 4 bases respectively, leaving an intervening sequence of 12 bases. CDR1 and CDR2 (SGHAT, FQNNGV) derive from the germline V gene. Reading from cysteine to phenylalanine, the CDR3 counts 13 amino acids. CDR3 DNA only is kept here, 39 bases in frame from base 1. Synthesis of TCR cDNA relied on 5'RACE template switching, a step that introduced a universal primer site along with unique molecular identifiers. Priming of cDNA synthesis was performed from both the TCR alpha and TCR beta constant segments. Library amplification involved two PCR steps, and the second step added sample barcodes and sequencing adapters. Libraries were sequenced on Illumina HiSeq 2500 (2x100 bp) or NovaSeq (2x150 bp). The authors processed their data as follows. Reads were demultiplexed and collapsed into UMI consensus sequences with MIGEC, and V(D)J alignment was performed with MiXCR. Clonotypes responding to the vaccine were identified with edgeR on replicate PBMC samples, with the criteria of FDR below 0.01 and a log2 fold change above 5 up to day 15. Each bulk clonotype was labeled CD4 or CD8 based on which sequenced repertoire, CD4 or CD8, contained the clonotype at higher abundance. TCRdb reran the public reads through fastp at Q25 and MiXCR, keeping productive beta chains. Rows with one shared CDR3 protein collapse into an entry with the most common genes and DNA. The V and J calls here are based on TCRdb, not the publication. This sample is represented by roughly 500,000 distinct CDR3 sequences; 15% to 20% of them were singletons. Roughly an eighth of the sample lies in the top ten.

For this clonotype: Its antigen is not yet known. No qualities accompany the bases; no much larger clone lies one base away.

Findings and caveats that apply to the study as a whole: Computational filtering was required because FACS-sorted repertoires could contain abundant contaminating clonotypes from the bulk population. Compared with the primary T-cell response, the secondary T-cell response was faster but weaker, reaching its peak on day 5 rather than on day 15. The study included only a couple of donors, which limits how far the findings can be generalized. After the booster, most clones that had expanded after primary vaccination were detected again (around 95% of CD4 and more than 80% of CD8), suggesting broad maintenance of memory. A small share of clonotypes was detected in both CD4 and CD8 compartments, with the overlap likely arising from convergent recombination.

The treatment or condition label here, explained by the study, means: live attenuated yellow fever vaccine strain. Two biological replicates of bulk PBMCs were collected at each blood-draw timepoint. PBMCs were isolated from peripheral blood using a standard Ficoll-Paque protocol. RNA was extracted with TriZol from bulk PBMCs, CD4 and CD8 fractions, and dextramer-positive and dextramer-negative fractions. Sequences were derived from PBMCs, sampled 15 days after the yellow fever booster vaccination. This TCR was recovered from a man younger than 45 who received the YFV17D yellow fever vaccine. The chain couples TRBV11-2 to TRBJ2-7; the D gene is perhaps TRBD1, from 5 matching bases. The CDR3 sequence is CASSVSQGYEQYF. The DNA sequence reads TGTGCCAGCAGCGTTAGCCAGGGATACGAGCAGTACTTC. The reference TRBV11-2 and TRBJ2-7 proteins fill in what lies around the CDR3, so the full variable domain reads EAGVAQSPRYKIIEKRQSVAFWCNPISGHATLYWYQQILGQGPKLLIQFQNNGVVDDSQLPKDRFSAERLKGVDSTLKIQPAKLEDSAVYLCASSVSQGYEQYFGPGTRLTVT.